The T cell receptor (beta chain) under discussion was sequenced for a study of cytomegalovirus exposure and HLA in healthy donors (dated by TCRdb to 2017 to 2019). Notes on the research overall: An earlier analysis of 587 of the donors reported more than 250 Gb of sequence data and approximately 110 million unique TCR beta sequences from 150 million to 200 million T cells. Roughly 300 gigabases of sequencing data and around 87 million unique TCR sequences were included in an early release covering several hundred HLA-typed donors. Of the roughly 400 genotyped donors, approximately 80% fell in the genetic ancestry cluster associated with self-reported Caucasian donors. The aim of the study was to test whether cataloging public T cell receptors could identify signatures of past pathogen exposure. Using immunosequencing, the study profiled T cell repertoires from approximately 700 subjects and related those repertoires to cytomegalovirus serostatus. Along with the approximately 670-subject first cohort, a separate validation cohort of around 110 different subjects was used. High-throughput TCR immunosequencing, statistical association of individual TCRs with disease status, and machine learning were combined to predict cytomegalovirus infection status. A later analysis re-examined previously published TCR beta repertoires from over 500 donors and added high-resolution HLA genotyping to investigate patterns of TCR occurrence. In the later analysis, no new phenotypic data were used to find candidate immune exposures; instead, reliance was placed on TCR beta sequences and their occurrence across donors. In an earlier analysis of over 550 of the donors, high-throughput TCR beta sequencing was used to judge whether each TCR beta V gene segment behaved as functional or pseudogenic. Donor age, sex, ethnicity and CMV serostatus were compiled together with the repertoire data. Genome-wide SNP genotypes for about 65% of the roughly 670 donors were used in a later genetic analysis, which treated that subset as a discovery cohort. Every discovery cohort repertoire had been produced on one sequencing platform. Both class I and class II loci were covered by HLA typing, at four-digit resolution. Typing coverage varied by locus: roughly 629-640 donors for A, B, C, DRB1 and DQB1; approximately 500 for DQA1; approximately 610 for DPA1; approximately 490 for DPB1. Roughly five DR-DQ haplotypes were handled as single units for association and clustering, since linkage in the cohort was strong. Among approximately 370 genotyped donors of the cohort, an average of approximately 200,000 unique TCR beta nucleotide sequences was sequenced per donor, of which approximately 18% were non-productive. Overall study results and their limits: A cluster of highly shared sequence variants was judged likely to represent a technical artifact of the sequencing pipeline. Compared with the roughly 720-donor mean, donors in an Asian-associated ancestry cluster had fewer N-insertions in productive TCRs, according to a later genetic analysis. Only TCR beta chains were sequenced in this cohort, and the absence of alpha or paired-chain data limited detectable features. Some 15 rarely observed V segments, including chromosome 9 orphons, were excluded from the earlier analysis of a few hundred of the donors because counts were too low. Presence/absence analyses assumed roughly uniform sequencing depth across donors, an assumption that may not hold. According to the authors, the approach could potentially be generalized to other disease states and immunological phenotypes. The study gave a list of some 150 TCR beta chains associated with cytomegalovirus. The classifier was reported to diagnose cytomegalovirus status with high specificity and sensitivity in both the original and validation cohorts. Correlated functional status among segregating V segments might reflect linkage disequilibrium, but an unknown experimental factor could not be ruled out. Some IMGT-functional V segments, including TRBV6-2 and TRBV6-3, could not be distinguished by the 87-base-pair reads and were therefore excluded. A further reported finding was that TCR beta sequences accurately predicted the HLA-A and HLA-B alleles for most subjects in the first cohort. Broadly in line with IMGT annotations, most TCR beta V segments showed up in productive rearrangements about 90% or about 30% of the time in an earlier analysis of under 700 of the donors. For the cohort, immune exposure information was limited to CMV serostatus. While some public TCRs were present in many individuals, most TCR sequences turned up only very rarely across donors. Because HLA typing was unavailable for some donors at each locus, only the typed subset was used in association tests. Specific HLA alleles were associated with about 17,000 TCR beta sequences at a false discovery rate of 0.05 in a later analysis. A later analysis found that TCR association rates varied across HLA loci, with DRB1 alleles showing the most associated TCRs and HLA-C alleles the fewest. According to a later analysis, most CMV-associated TCR beta chains appeared to be HLA-restricted, and the HLA associations seemed to be driven largely by CMV exposure. According to a later analysis, parvovirus B19, influenza, CMV and Epstein-Barr virus appeared linked to several top co-occurrence clusters. A few of the identified cytomegalovirus-associated TCR beta chains were confirmed in vitro to be specific for cytomegalovirus antigens. Strong co-occurrence of HLA alleles, especially DR and DQ, made assigning TCR associations to individual alleles difficult. Compared with equally common non-associated chains, HLA-associated TCR beta chains in a later analysis were more clonally expanded and had lower generation probabilities. In a later genetic analysis, a missense DCLRE1C variant was associated with V-gene and J-gene trimming of TCR beta chains, and the association was replicated in an independent cohort.

Receptors were amplified or captured by the immunoSEQ multiplex PCR assay. For the multiplex PCR, a mixture combining 60 forward primers for TCR Vbeta segments and 13 reverse primers for TCR Jbeta segments was used. The CDR3 region of rearranged TCR beta genes was amplified from genomic DNA by a multiplex PCR assay. The amplified TCR beta libraries were sequenced on the Illumina HiSeq System as 87-base-pair reads. The published analysis was carried out like this. In a later analysis, some 80 million unique TCR beta chains were counted across the approximately 640 repertoires, and around 10 million of these chains were shared by at least two donors. Raw reads were error-corrected and collapsed into unique sequences by a nearest-neighbor algorithm in which closely related sequences were merged to remove PCR and sequencing errors. Alignment of CDR3 sequences to IMGT reference sequences was used to assign V, D and J gene segments. Each retained sequence needed at least a six-nucleotide match to both a V gene segment and a J gene segment. Rearrangements were classified as productive when the CDR3 lacked stop codons and remained in frame with V and J, and all other rearrangements were classified as non-productive. CDR3 was defined by IMGT convention, running from the second conserved V-encoded cysteine to the conserved J-encoded phenylalanine. In an earlier analysis of roughly 610 of the donors, sequences lacking an unambiguous match to a single V gene segment were excluded. An earlier analysis of a few hundred of the donors called V segments functional above 56.7% productive rearrangements and segregating when the between-donor standard deviation exceeded 5%. A statistical classification framework was built for diagnosing cytomegalovirus status from the catalog of TCR beta chain sequences. In a later analysis, V and J genes were assigned by comparing TCR nucleotide sequences against IMGT/GENE-DB human TR gene sequences. Using the TCRdist pipeline, a later analysis assigned CDR3 sequences along with most-parsimonious VDJ recombination scenarios. In a later analysis, each TCR beta chain was defined by its CDR3 amino acid sequence together with its V-gene family, and reads lacking a unique V-gene family were excluded. A later analysis removed 600 or so highly shared, low-generation-probability nucleotide sequences to deal with suspected cross-contamination and a sequencing artifact. In a later analysis, a clonal expansion index for each public chain was calculated from normalized within-repertoire ranks of inferred template counts. A later analysis computed generation probabilities with a VDJ recombination model fitted to out-of-frame rearrangements, and checked the results against IGoR. In a later analysis, TCR-TCR, TCR-HLA and TCR-CMV co-occurrence was scored with hypergeometric tests, and a repertoire-size bias correction was applied to TCR pairs. False discovery rates were estimated in a later analysis by permuting HLA or CMV assignments 20 times. A later analysis grouped co-occurring TCRs with DBSCAN, adding TCRdist sequence similarity when clustering within HLA-allele-positive subsets. Repertoires with fewer than 30,000 or more than 120,000 public chains were left out of co-occurrence clustering, as were about five repertoires with anomalous nucleotide sharing. TCRdb retrieved this table from immuneACCESS and kept in-frame rearrangements only. Not all clones are present; in checked studies, unresolved V genes account for under half, and no reason is known for the remainder. V, J and clone size are those of that table, while D and trimming were read from the DNA. The sample table holds around 150,000 clones, of which 73% were seen once. Around an eighth of the sample lies in the top ten.

This clone was detected once. The clone's antigen remains unknown. Base qualities are not recorded, but no much larger clone differs from it by a single base. The CDR3 has 14 amino acids, counting the end cysteine and phenylalanine. Only the CDR3 region is kept as DNA, spanning 42 bases read in frame from base 1. V and J are truncated by 1 base and 9 bases respectively, leaving an intervening sequence of 13 bases. The CDR1 and CDR2 encoded by the germline V gene are MGHRA and YSYEKL. In total, about 650 healthy bone marrow donors made up the cohort. At the time of sampling, every cohort member was nominally healthy, though immune exposures that went unrecorded were likely present. CMV serostatus was positive for roughly 290 and negative for about 50% of the roughly 700 cohort members, and was not recorded for this donor. A peripheral blood sample was provided by each donor, and peripheral blood mononuclear cells were used for TCR beta sequencing. Genomic DNA was extracted from the blood cell samples with the Qiagen DNeasy Blood Extraction Kit.

The clonotype originates from a human donor in good health. The sample consisted of PBMCs. The chain joins TRBV4-1 to TRBJ2-1; the D gene is possibly TRBD2, with 6 bases matching. The CDR3 corresponds to CASSQALASGEQFF. The DNA is TGCGCCAGCAGCCAAGCGCTAGCGAGCGGTGAGCAGTTCTTC.